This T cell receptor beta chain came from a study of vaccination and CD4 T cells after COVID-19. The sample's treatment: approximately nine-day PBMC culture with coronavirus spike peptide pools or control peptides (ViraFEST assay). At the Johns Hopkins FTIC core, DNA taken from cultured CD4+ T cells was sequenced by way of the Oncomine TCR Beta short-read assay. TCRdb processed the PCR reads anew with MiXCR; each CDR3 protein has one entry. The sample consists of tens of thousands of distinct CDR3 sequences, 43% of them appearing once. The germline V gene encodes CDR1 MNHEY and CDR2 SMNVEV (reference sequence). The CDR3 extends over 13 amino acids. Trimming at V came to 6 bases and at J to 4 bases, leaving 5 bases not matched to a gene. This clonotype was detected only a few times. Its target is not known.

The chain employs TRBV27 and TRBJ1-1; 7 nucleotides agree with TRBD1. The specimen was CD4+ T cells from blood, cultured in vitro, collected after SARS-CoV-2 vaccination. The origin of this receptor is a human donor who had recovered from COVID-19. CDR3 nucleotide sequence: TGTGCCAGCAGCACCCCAGGGGGCACTGAAGCTTTCTTT. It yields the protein CASSTPGGTEAFF.